Each of the 20 T cell receptor beta chains below was sequenced from the same sample in a study of identical twins. TCRdb re-called the 5' RACE reads through MiXCR, storing one row per CDR3 protein. The repertoire holds hundreds of thousands of distinct CDR3 sequences, with around 20% as singletons. The data also belong to a second study, concerning T cells expressing NK-cell markers.

Sequencing was done on a sample of PBMCs. Source of these receptors: a woman between 18 and 30 years old in good health.

The chain couples TRBV19 to TRBJ1-1; D unclear. The CDR3 is made up of 11 amino acids. V lost 1 base and J 6 bases, leaving 3 bases between the germline ends. The germline gives CDR1 LNHDA, CDR2 SQIVND (reference sequence). The chain's CDR3 is CASSIVAEAFF. The CDR3 nucleotides are TGTGCCAGTAGTATAGTGGCTGAAGCTTTCTTT.

The rearrangement joins TRBV7-3 to TRBJ1-1; 7 nucleotides match TRBD1. CDR3 length equals 13 residues. The J segment lost 8 bases and the V segment lost 0 bases, leaving 3 bases of the junction unmatched. The germline V gene encodes CDR1 SGHTA and CDR2 FQGTGA. The CDR3 region is CASSLTWDREAFF. The CDR3 DNA reads TGTGCCAGCAGCTTAACCTGGGACAGAGAAGCTTTCTTT.

This clonotype has just a few counts. The rearrangement joins TRBV20-1 to TRBJ1-2; D uncertain. Germline V gene sequence: CDR1 DFQATT, CDR2 SNEGSKA (reference sequence). The CDR3 length is 12 residues. Trimming shortened V by 3 bases and J by 4 bases, and 9 bases separated the two germline ends. The CDR3 DNA sequence: TGCAGTGCTAGCCGGGGAGCCTATGGCTACACCTTC. Amino acids: CSASRGAYGYTF.

The rearrangement links TRBV10-3 to TRBJ1-3; 7 bases are a match to TRBD1. J lost 4 bases, V lost 8 bases, and 5 bases had no gene match. Germline loops: CDR1 ENHRY, CDR2 SYGVKD. CDR3 size: 13 residues. CDR3 amino acids: CAIATGAGNTIYF. In nucleotides, the CDR3 is TGTGCCATCGCCACAGGGGCAGGAAACACCATATATTTT.

The chain employs TRBV7-2 and TRBJ2-5; tentatively, D is TRBD1 (6 bases). Looked up from germline, CDR1 is SGHTA and CDR2 is FQGNSA. The CDR3 extends over 14 amino acids. The V end lost 6 bases, the J end lost 3 bases, and 14 bases lay between the germline ends. In DNA form, the CDR3 reads TGTGCCAGCAGTCGGACAGCCAGGGAAGAGACCCAGTACTTC. This encodes CASSRTAREETQYF.

V is TRBV6-1 and J is TRBJ1-1; the match to TRBD1 covers 10 bases. V was pared by 7 bases and J by 3 bases, with 2 bases of the junction left unmatched. This CDR3 is built from 13 residues. Germline V gene sequence: CDR1 MNHNS, CDR2 SASEGT. The CDR3 region is CASTGTGDTEAFF. Written as DNA, the CDR3 is TGTGCCAGCACCGGGACAGGGGACACTGAAGCTTTCTTT.

This clonotype occurred a few times. The rearrangement links TRBV29-1 to TRBJ2-1; TRBD1 matches at 9 bases. Germline V gene data show CDR1 as SQVTM and CDR2 as ANQGSEA. V trimming: 6 bases; J trimming: 6 bases; junction bases outside the gene matches: 3. CDR3 length: 12 residues. CDR3 nucleotide sequence: TGCAGCGTCACGGGACAGGGCAATGAGCAGTTCTTC. Residues: CSVTGQGNEQFF.

There are a few counts of this clonotype. The V and J genes are TRBV20-1 and TRBJ1-2; the D gene is possibly TRBD1 (5 bases). The CDR3 has 14 amino acids. V was shortened by 5 bases and J by 0 bases, with 13 bases between the two germline ends. Per the germline V gene, CDR1 is DFQATT and CDR2 is SNEGSKA (reference sequence). CDR3: CSAAGTGANYGYTF. The CDR3 coding sequence is TGCAGTGCTGCCGGGACTGGAGCTAACTATGGCTACACCTTC.

This clonotype has more than one count but fewer than ten. V and J are TRBV30 and TRBJ1-2; tentatively, D is TRBD1 (5 bases). The germline gives CDR1 GTSNPN, CDR2 SVGIG (reference sequence). Trimming removed 5 bases at V and 8 bases at J, with 18 bases between. CDR3 length equals 13 residues. CDR3 in DNA: TGTGCCTGGGGGGCACGTCGGCCTCCGGGCTACACCTTC. It is translated as CAWGARRPPGYTF. Looking up the rest from reference TRBV30 and TRBJ1-2 gives the full variable domain: SQTIHQWPATLVQPVGSPLSLECTVEGTSNPNLYWYRQAAGRGLQLLFYSVGIGQISSEVPQNLSASRPQDRQFILSSKKLLLSDSGFYLCAWGARRPPGYTFGSGTRLTVV.

The rearrangement joins TRBV20-1 to TRBJ2-5; D is possibly TRBD1 or TRBD2 (6 bases each). Germline V CDR1 and CDR2: DFQATT, SNEGSKA (reference sequence). This CDR3 has 18 residues. V lost 1 base and J lost 2, with 23 bases in between. In DNA form, the CDR3 reads TGCAGTGCTAGAGCAAGAACCCTGCAGGGGACTTCTCAAGAGACCCAGTACTTC. Translating it yields CSARARTLQGTSQETQYF.

There are a few counts of this clonotype. The V gene is TRBV6-2 or TRBV6-3, the J gene TRBJ2-1; D remains unclear. The germline V and J ends were trimmed by 6 bases and 5 bases, with 8 bases remaining between them. Germline-derived CDR1 and CDR2 are MNHEY and SVGEGT. CDR3 length: 12 amino acids. CDR3 amino acids: CASSIDHNEQFF. The CDR3 bases are TGTGCCAGCAGCATCGACCACAATGAGCAGTTCTTC.

This clonotype has more than one count but fewer than ten. The chain recombines TRBV9 with TRBJ2-5; the match to TRBD1 covers 8 bases. Germline-derived CDR1 and CDR2 are SGDLS and YYNGEE. This CDR3 contains 15 residues. With V trimmed by 3 bases and J by 0 bases, 4 bases remained unmatched. Here the CDR3 DNA reads TGTGCCAGCAGCGCCGGGGACAGGTACCAAGAGACCCAGTACTTC. This sequence encodes CASSAGDRYQETQYF.

The V call is TRBV9, the J call TRBJ2-5; D might be TRBD2 (6 bases). The CDR3 runs 16 residues. The germline CDR1 and CDR2 sequences are SGDLS and YYNGEE. Trimming left V 5 bases short and J 1 base short, with 18 bases between. Here the CDR3 DNA reads TGTGCCAGCAGGAAAGGTGACGGGGGTACCCAAGAGACCCAGTACTTC. Translated, it gives CASRKGDGGTQETQYF.

The chain couples TRBV3-1 to TRBJ2-5; maybe TRBD2 (6 bases). Germline V CDR1 and CDR2: LGHDT, YNNKEL (reference sequence). The CDR3 has 14 amino acids. Deletions cut 7 bases from V and 4 bases from J, with 16 bases between. CDR3 sequence reads: CASTRVGGRETQYF. CDR3 nucleotides: TGTGCCAGCACCCGGGTGGGAGGTCGAGAGACCCAGTACTTC.

Many counts were recorded for this clonotype. The V call is TRBV27, the J call TRBJ2-4, with 12 positions matching TRBD1. Trimming removed 5 bases from V and 10 bases from J; junction bases left unmatched: 6. Germline V gives CDR1 MNHEY, CDR2 SMNVEV (reference sequence). This CDR3 spans 14 amino acids. The CDR3 is CASSPGQGAWIQYF. The DNA of the CDR3 is TGTGCCAGCAGTCCGGGACAGGGGGCTTGGATTCAGTACTTC.

The table lists this clonotype with many counts. The chain joins TRBV3-1 to TRBJ2-1; D is undetermined. The germline V gene has CDR1 LGHDT and CDR2 YNNKEL (reference sequence). Trimming cost V 1 base and J 0 bases, with 7 bases left between them. The CDR3 runs to 15 residues. The chain's CDR3 is CASSQGGSSYNEQFF. The CDR3 nucleotides are TGTGCCAGCAGCCAAGGGGGTAGCTCCTACAATGAGCAGTTCTTC.

This clonotype was detected a few times. CDR3 region: CASSQWTSGRYEQYF. CDR3 DNA sequence: TGTGCCAGCAGTCAATGGACTAGCGGGCGCTACGAGCAGTACTTC. This sequence joins TRBV13 and TRBJ2-7; TRBD2 agrees at 11 bases. V gave up 6 bases and J gave up 3 bases; unmatched junction bases: 7. Germline CDR1 and CDR2: PRHDT and FYEKMQ (reference sequence). This CDR3 region has 15 residues.

This clonotype was recorded a few times. V usage is TRBV7-2 and J usage is TRBJ2-5; D is undetermined. Germline CDR1 reads SGHTA; CDR2 reads FQGNSA. Trimming took 3 bases from V and 2 from J, leaving 13 bases between them. CDR3 length equals 15 residues. CDR3 in DNA: TGTGCCAGCAGCTTTACCGGGCAGTTTCAAGAGACCCAGTACTTC. Encoded protein: CASSFTGQFQETQYF.

Notes on this clonotype: Relative to the germline gene, one junction end is altered; a read error may explain this. V is TRBV5-1 and J is TRBJ2-5; D not certain. CDR1 is SGHRS and CDR2 is YFSETQ in the germline V gene. This CDR3 is 14 amino acids long. The CDR3, as DNA: TGCGCCAGGAGCTCGAAGGCCGGAGCACAGACCCAGTACTTC. Its protein is CARSSKAGAQTQYF.

The rearrangement uses TRBV9 and TRBJ1-1, with 8 bases matching TRBD1. Losses at the gene ends were 0 bases for V and 3 bases for J; bases not matched to a gene: 4. The CDR3 sequence is 15 residues long. The V gene's germline CDR1 is SGDLS and CDR2 YYNGEE. As DNA, the CDR3 is TGTGCCAGCAGCGTAGAGGTGACAGGGGACACTGAAGCTTTCTTT. Translation: CASSVEVTGDTEAFF.